These T cell receptor beta chains were read from a single sample in a study of shared clonotypes between healthy human individuals. The assay was immunoSEQ multiplex PCR, and TCRdb's table has in-frame clones only and misses some. The sample yields over a million clones, roughly 95% seen once. The sample was naive CD4+ T cells sorted from blood. Every receptor here comes from a man aged 25-45 years in good health. Each CDR3 is given with its conserved first and last residue. The order of the fields is CDR3 DNA, CDR3 protein, J gene, V gene, D gene, clone size, CDR3 length. The D gene is left open where the match is weak. Only part of the rows carry a size: once, few, many, or a class if the clone is expanded.

cdr3_nt: TGTGCCAGCTCACTTCTCGGGACAGGGGGCGGGACTGAAGCTTTCTTT
cdr3_aa: CASSLLGTGGGTEAFF
j_call: TRBJ1-1
v_call: TRBV18
d_call: TRBD1
clone_size: .
cdr3_length: 16

cdr3_nt: TGCGCCAGCAGCTTAGACAGTCCCGTTACAGATACGCAGTATTTT
cdr3_aa: CASSLDSPVTDTQYF
j_call: TRBJ2-3
v_call: TRBV5-1
d_call: .
clone_size: .
cdr3_length: 15

cdr3_nt: TGTGCCAGCAGCCAAGGCTTCGACTTGAACAATGAGCAGTTCTTC
cdr3_aa: CASSQGFDLNNEQFF
j_call: TRBJ2-1
v_call: TRBV14
d_call: .
clone_size: .
cdr3_length: 15

cdr3_nt: TGTGCCAGCAGGCCGGGACACTCCTACGAGCAGTACTTC
cdr3_aa: CASRPGHSYEQYF
j_call: TRBJ2-7
v_call: TRBV6-5
d_call: .
clone_size: .
cdr3_length: 13

cdr3_nt: TGTGCCAGCAGTGACGGCGGGGGGAGTGAGACCCAGTACTTC
cdr3_aa: CASSDGGGSETQYF
j_call: TRBJ2-5
v_call: TRBV2
d_call: TRBD2
clone_size: .
cdr3_length: 14

cdr3_nt: TGTGCCAGCTCCCCAACAGCTCTCTCTGGAAACACCATATATTTT
cdr3_aa: CASSPTALSGNTIYF
j_call: TRBJ1-3
v_call: TRBV18
d_call: .
clone_size: .
cdr3_length: 15

cdr3_nt: TGCGCCAGCAGCTTGTATTCAGGAGACACTGAAGCTTTCTTT
cdr3_aa: CASSLYSGDTEAFF
j_call: TRBJ1-1
v_call: TRBV5-1
d_call: .
clone_size: .
cdr3_length: 14

cdr3_nt: TGTGCCAGCAGCGTACCCCGGACCGACCACACCTACAATGAGCAGTTCTTC
cdr3_aa: CASSVPRTDHTYNEQFF
j_call: TRBJ2-1
v_call: TRBV9
d_call: .
clone_size: .
cdr3_length: 17

cdr3_nt: TGTGCCAGCAGCTACAATCGAGGCAGCAATGAAAAACTGTTTTTT
cdr3_aa: CASSYNRGSNEKLFF
j_call: TRBJ1-4
v_call: TRBV13
d_call: .
clone_size: .
cdr3_length: 15

cdr3_nt: TGTGCCAGCAGCTTATTGGGCGAGCGCCCTAGCAATGAGCAGTTCTTC
cdr3_aa: CASSLLGERPSNEQFF
j_call: TRBJ2-1
v_call: TRBV7-9
d_call: .
clone_size: .
cdr3_length: 16

cdr3_nt: TGTGCCAGCAACTCTCTCCGCGGGGACCATTACAATGAGCAGTTCTTC
cdr3_aa: CASNSLRGDHYNEQFF
j_call: TRBJ2-1
v_call: TRBV27
d_call: .
clone_size: .
cdr3_length: 16

cdr3_nt: TGTGCCAGCTCACTATTTGGACAGGGGGCGGATAATAGCAATCAGCCCCAGCATTTT
cdr3_aa: CASSLFGQGADNSNQPQHF
j_call: TRBJ1-5
v_call: TRBV18
d_call: TRBD1
clone_size: .
cdr3_length: 19

cdr3_nt: TGTGCCAGCAGCCCCGGGCCCTCACACCGTGGCTACACCTTC
cdr3_aa: CASSPGPSHRGYTF
j_call: TRBJ1-2
v_call: TRBV5-8
d_call: .
clone_size: .
cdr3_length: 14

cdr3_nt: TGCGCCAGCAGCTTGGTCCTAGGGGAGTACACCGGGGAGCTGTTTTTT
cdr3_aa: CASSLVLGEYTGELFF
j_call: TRBJ2-2
v_call: TRBV5-1
d_call: .
clone_size: .
cdr3_length: 16

cdr3_nt: TGTGCCAGCAGGGCGTCGGGACAGGGGCTAAACTATGGCTACACCTTC
cdr3_aa: CASRASGQGLNYGYTF
j_call: TRBJ1-2
v_call: TRBV28
d_call: TRBD1
clone_size: once
cdr3_length: 16

cdr3_nt: TGTGCCAGCGCTGGGACGGCCGTTGTACGGGAGCAGTACTTC
cdr3_aa: CASAGTAVVREQYF
j_call: TRBJ2-7
v_call: TRBV28
d_call: .
clone_size: .
cdr3_length: 14